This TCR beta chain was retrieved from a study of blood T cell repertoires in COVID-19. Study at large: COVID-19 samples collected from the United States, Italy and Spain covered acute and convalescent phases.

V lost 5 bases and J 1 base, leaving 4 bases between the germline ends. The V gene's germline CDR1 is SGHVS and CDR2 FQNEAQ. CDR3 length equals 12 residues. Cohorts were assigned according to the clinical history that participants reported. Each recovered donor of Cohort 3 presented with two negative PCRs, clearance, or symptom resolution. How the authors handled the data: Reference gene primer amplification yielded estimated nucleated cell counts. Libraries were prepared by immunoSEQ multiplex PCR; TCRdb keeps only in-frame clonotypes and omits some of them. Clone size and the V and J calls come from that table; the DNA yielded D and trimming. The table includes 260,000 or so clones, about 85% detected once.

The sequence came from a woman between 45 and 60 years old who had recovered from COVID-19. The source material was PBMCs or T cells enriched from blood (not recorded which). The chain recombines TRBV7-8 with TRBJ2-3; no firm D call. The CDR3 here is CASSPGTDTQYF. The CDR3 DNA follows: TGTGCCAGCAGCCCTGGCACAGATACGCAGTATTTT.